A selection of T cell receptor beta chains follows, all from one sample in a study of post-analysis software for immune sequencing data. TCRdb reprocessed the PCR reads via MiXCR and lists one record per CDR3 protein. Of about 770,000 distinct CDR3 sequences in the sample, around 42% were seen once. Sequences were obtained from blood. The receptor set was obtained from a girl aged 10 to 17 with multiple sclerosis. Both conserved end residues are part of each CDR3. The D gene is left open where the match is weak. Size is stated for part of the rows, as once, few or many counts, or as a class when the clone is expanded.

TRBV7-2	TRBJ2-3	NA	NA	CASSLVRLGSDTQYF	TGTGCCAGCAGCTTAGTCCGGCTCGGCTCAGATACGCAGTATTTT
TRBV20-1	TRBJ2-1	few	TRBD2	CSATQTSRIQFF	TGCAGTGCTACTCAGACTAGCCGTATACAGTTCTTC
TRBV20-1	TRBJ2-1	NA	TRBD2	CSASSTSGTYNEQFF	TGCAGTGCTAGCTCAACTAGCGGGACCTACAATGAGCAGTTCTTC
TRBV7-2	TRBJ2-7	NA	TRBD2	CASSFDSGRRVEQYF	TGTGCCAGCAGCTTCGATAGCGGGAGGCGGGTCGAGCAGTACTTC
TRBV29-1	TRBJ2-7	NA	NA	CSVTKVDNYEQYF	TGCAGCGTTACCAAGGTTGATAACTACGAGCAGTACTTC
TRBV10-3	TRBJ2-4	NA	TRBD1	CAISAGDRAAKNIQYF	TGTGCCATCAGTGCTGGGGACAGGGCAGCCAAAAACATTCAGTACTTC
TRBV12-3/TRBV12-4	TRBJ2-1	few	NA	CASSQNSKEQFF	TGTGCCAGCAGCCAGAACAGTAAAGAGCAGTTCTTC
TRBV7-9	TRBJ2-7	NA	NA	CASSLPGPTYEQYF	TGTGCCAGCAGCTTACCGGGACCCACCTACGAGCAGTACTTC
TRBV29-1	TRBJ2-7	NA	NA	CSLTVTSSYEQYF	TGCAGCCTTACAGTTACTAGCTCCTACGAGCAGTACTTC
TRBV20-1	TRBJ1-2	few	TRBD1	CSARDAIQGKNGYTF	TGCAGTGCTAGAGACGCGATACAGGGGAAAAACGGCTACACCTTC
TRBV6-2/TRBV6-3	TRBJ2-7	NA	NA	CASSYKAPGTDEQYF	TGTGCCAGCAGTTATAAAGCTCCCGGGACTGACGAGCAGTACTTC
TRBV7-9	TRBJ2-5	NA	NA	CASSSGKGALETQYF	TGTGCCAGCAGTTCGGGCAAGGGTGCACTAGAGACCCAGTACTTC
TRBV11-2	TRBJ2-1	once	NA	CASSLGETGLQLGGAYNEQFF	TGTGCCAGCAGCTTAGGGGAAACAGGGTTGCAACTCGGAGGGGCCTACAATGAGCAGTTCTTC
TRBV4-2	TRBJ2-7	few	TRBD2	CASSLASGIDEQYF	TGTGCCAGCAGCCTGGCTAGCGGGATCGACGAGCAGTACTTC
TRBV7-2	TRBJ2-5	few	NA	CASSLGTAPGQETQYF	TGTGCCAGCAGCTTAGGGACGGCCCCGGGCCAAGAGACCCAGTACTTC
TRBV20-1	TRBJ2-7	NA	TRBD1	CSARPGPGQGYEQYF	TGCAGTGCTCGCCCCGGACCGGGACAGGGCTACGAGCAGTACTTC
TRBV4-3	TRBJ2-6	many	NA	CASSQDGLSGANVLTF	TGCGCCAGCAGCCAAGATGGCCTCTCTGGGGCCAACGTCCTGACTTTC
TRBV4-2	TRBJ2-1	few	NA	CASSQDRDKEQFF	TGTGCCAGCAGCCAAGATCGGGACAAGGAGCAGTTCTTC
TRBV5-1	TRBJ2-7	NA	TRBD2	CASSFPSGGDYEQYF	TGCGCCAGCAGCTTTCCGAGCGGGGGAGACTACGAGCAGTACTTC
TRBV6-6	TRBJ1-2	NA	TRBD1	CASSRDRGGGYTF	TGTGCCAGCAGCCGGGACAGGGGAGGTGGCTACACCTTC
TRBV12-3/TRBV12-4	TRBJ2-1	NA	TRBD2	CASSLSAAGVYEQFF	TGTGCCAGCAGTTTATCGGCGGCGGGGGTCTATGAGCAGTTCTTC
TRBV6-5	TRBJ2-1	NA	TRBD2	CASSYLSSGRNEQFF	TGTGCCAGCAGTTACTTGTCTAGCGGGAGGAATGAGCAGTTCTTC
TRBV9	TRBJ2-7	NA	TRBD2	CASSASGGDTYEQYF	TGTGCCAGCAGTGCCAGCGGGGGGGACACCTACGAGCAGTACTTC
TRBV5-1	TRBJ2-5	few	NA	CASSLVLGIQETQYF	TGCGCCAGCAGCTTGGTTTTGGGGATACAAGAGACCCAGTACTTC
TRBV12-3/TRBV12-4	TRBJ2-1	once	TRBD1	CASRETGTGALETQFF	TGTGCCAGCAGGGAAACCGGGACAGGGGCGTTGGAGACCCAGTTCTTC